The 26 T cell receptor beta chains below were found in one sample sequenced in a study of preoperative IRX-2 immunotherapy in early breast cancer. Clones were read by immunoSEQ multiplex PCR, and TCRdb kept only the in-frame ones, dropping some. The sample records around 62,000 clones, around 94% being singletons. Treatment denoted: preoperative locoregional IRX-2 cytokine immunotherapy. The material was obtained from a patient treated with IRX-2 immunotherapy. These receptors were obtained from a human donor with breast cancer.

The rearrangement links TRBV14 to TRBJ2-2; the D is unclear. V was pared by 0 bases and J by 6 bases, with 11 bases between. The CDR3 length is 15 residues. Germline values: CDR1 SGHDN, CDR2 FVKESK. Written as DNA, the CDR3 is TGTGCCAGCAGCCAAGAACTCAGAAGGTCCGGGGAGCTGTTTTTT. Protein sequence: CASSQELRRSGELFF.

J is TRBJ2-5 and V is TRBV5-1, with D perhaps matching TRBD1 (5 bases). Trimming stripped 0 bases from V and 1 base from J, with 10 bases between. This CDR3 comprises 15 residues. The germline V gene has CDR1 SGHRS and CDR2 YFSETQ. CDR3 in amino acids: CASSLGTTRQETQYF. Written as DNA, the CDR3 is TGCGCCAGCAGCTTGGGGACAACCCGCCAAGAGACCCAGTACTTC.

This chain connects TRBV7-7 to TRBJ2-7; 9 nucleotides agree with TRBD1. CDR1 is SSHAT and CDR2 is FNYEAQ in the germline V gene (reference sequence). Unmatched junction bases numbered 8, after V lost 5 bases and J lost 6 bases. The CDR3 sequence is 14 residues long. CDR3 in DNA: TGTGCCAGCAGCCCGGACAGGGGCTACCGCGAGCAGTACTTC. Its translation: CASSPDRGYREQYF.

The J gene is TRBJ2-1, the V gene TRBV25-1; 9 bases match TRBD1. CDR1 is MGHDK, CDR2 SYGVNS, per germline. V lost 4 bases and J lost 3; bases outside the gene matches: 1. The CDR3 is 14 residues long. DNA of the CDR3: TGTGCCAGCAGTGGGACAGGGGACTACAATGAGCAGTTCTTC. Protein: CASSGTGDYNEQFF.

The chain combines TRBV4-3 with TRBJ2-1; 9 bases agree with TRBD2. V trimming: 3 bases; J trimming: 4 bases; junction bases outside the gene matches: 10. Germline loops: CDR1 LGHNA, CDR2 YSLEER. The CDR3 spans 17 residues. This CDR3 is CASSQGRLAALYNEQFF. As DNA, the CDR3 is TGCGCCAGCAGCCAGGGAAGACTAGCGGCATTGTACAATGAGCAGTTCTTC.

The chain carries TRBV28 and TRBJ2-6; maybe TRBD2 (6 bases). The CDR3 runs to 18 residues. The V end was cut by 2 bases, the J end by 3 bases, with 17 bases between. CDR1 MDHEN and CDR2 SYDVKM come from the germline V gene. The CDR3 DNA reads as TGTGCCAGCAGTTTAGGCCTGGGAGGATTGGTTGGGGCCAACGTCCTGACTTTC. Residues: CASSLGLGGLVGANVLTF.

This sequence joins TRBV19 and TRBJ2-1; 8 nucleotides agree with TRBD1. V lost 6 bases, J lost 7 bases, and 8 bases stayed unmatched. Looked up from germline, CDR1 is LNHDA and CDR2 is SQIVND (reference sequence). This CDR3 has 14 residues. The CDR3 protein is CASRLQGAWNEQFF. Written as DNA, the CDR3 is TGTGCCAGTAGACTCCAGGGGGCTTGGAATGAGCAGTTCTTC. The full variable domain, its missing parts supplied by reference TRBV19 and TRBJ2-1, is DGGITQSPKYLFRKEGQNVTLSCEQNLNHDAMYWYRQDPGQGLRLIYYSQIVNDFQKGDIAEGYSVSREKKESFPLTVTSAQKNPTAFYLCASRLQGAWNEQFFGPGTRLTVL.

The rearrangement uses TRBV11-2 and TRBJ1-1; no clear D gene. V shed 3 bases and J shed 0 bases, with 8 bases lying between them. The CDR3 contains 14 residues. Germline V gene data show CDR1 as SGHAT and CDR2 as FQNNGV. Written as DNA, the CDR3 is TGTGCCAGCAGCTTGGGCCTTATGAACACTGAAGCTTTCTTT. It codes for CASSLGLMNTEAFF.

The rearrangement joins TRBV5-1 to TRBJ2-1, with 8 positions matching TRBD2. Trimming cost V 4 bases and J 3 bases; bases outside gene matches: 6. The V gene's germline CDR1 is SGHRS and CDR2 YFSETQ. The CDR3 length is 15 residues. CDR3 DNA sequence: TGCGCCAGCAGCCCACGAGCGGGGGACTACAATGAGCAGTTCTTC. Residues: CASSPRAGDYNEQFF.

This clone showed up just once. This chain links TRBV2 with TRBJ2-3; 8 bases line up with TRBD2. Germline V CDR1 and CDR2: SNHLY, FYNNEI. CDR3 length: 15 residues. The ends lost 4 bases at V and 1 base at J; junction bases unmatched: 4. The CDR3 sequence is CASSAIAGRTDTQYF. The CDR3 nucleotides read TGTGCCAGCAGTGCGATAGCGGGACGCACAGATACGCAGTATTTT.

V is TRBV10-3 and J is TRBJ2-7; D is perhaps TRBD1 (6 bases). Germline V gene data show CDR1 as ENHRY and CDR2 as SYGVKD. Trimming stripped 5 bases from V and 4 bases from J, with 15 bases between. There are 14 residues in the CDR3. The CDR3 DNA is TGTGCCATCAGTAGGACAGAGACAAGTTACGAGCAGTACTTC. Translated, it gives CAISRTETSYEQYF.

This clone was seen a single time. The J gene is TRBJ2-5, the V gene TRBV7-9; possible D gene TRBD1, 6 bases. V was pared by 5 bases and J by 6 bases, with 16 bases between. This CDR3 is built from 14 residues. Germline V CDR1 and CDR2: SEHNR, FQNEAQ (reference sequence). CDR3: CASSLGQFMQTQYF. CDR3 coding DNA: TGTGCCAGCAGCCTCGGACAGTTTATGCAGACCCAGTACTTC.

J is TRBJ2-5 and V is TRBV13; D possibly uses TRBD1 or TRBD2 (6 bases each). The CDR3 contains 16 residues. Germline lookup yields CDR1 PRHDT and CDR2 FYEKMQ (reference sequence). V dropped 5 bases and J dropped 0 bases, with 16 bases sitting between them. DNA for the CDR3: TGTGCCAGCAGCAATAGCGGACAGACGTACCAAGAGACCCAGTACTTC. Translating gives CASSNSGQTYQETQYF. The whole variable domain, filled in from reference TRBV13 and TRBJ2-5, reads AAGVIQSPRHLIKEKRETATLKCYPIPRHDTVYWYQQGPGQDPQFLISFYEKMQSDKGSIPDRFSAQQFSDYHSELNMSSLELGDSALYFCASSNSGQTYQETQYFGPGTRLLVL.

This sequence joins TRBV5-8 and TRBJ2-1; D is undetermined. This CDR3 is built from 20 residues. Germline-derived CDR1 and CDR2 are SGHTS and YDEGEE. Between the trimmed V and J ends, which lost 6 bases and 0 bases, there was a span of 28 bases. CDR3 protein: CASKTLLGSLYKSSYNEQFF. The CDR3 DNA reads as TGTGCCAGCAAAACCCTTTTGGGCAGCCTTTACAAGAGCTCCTACAATGAGCAGTTCTTC.

The genes are TRBV11-3 and TRBJ2-1; D unresolved. The CDR3 extends over 14 amino acids. CDR1 and CDR2 (germline): SGHNT, YENEEA. Trimming stripped 0 bases from V and 7 bases from J, with 10 bases between. CDR3 bases: TGTGCCAGCAGCTTAGATCCGACCAGGAATGAGCAGTTCTTC. Protein product: CASSLDPTRNEQFF.

The chain has TRBV27 and TRBJ1-4; no clear D. The CDR3 is made up of 17 amino acids. Trimming removed 3 bases at V and 4 bases at J, with 18 bases between. Germline CDR1 MNHEY, CDR2 SMNVEV (reference sequence). CDR3 sequence reads: CASSFVGRPTLNEKLFF. The CDR3, as DNA: TGTGCCAGCAGTTTTGTCGGAAGACCGACTCTTAATGAAAAACTGTTTTTT. The full variable domain, its missing parts supplied by reference TRBV27 and TRBJ1-4, is EAQVTQNPRYLITVTGKKLTVTCSQNMNHEYMSWYRQDPGLGLRQIYYSMNVEVTDKGDVPEGYKVSRKEKRNFPLILESPSPNQTSLYFCASSFVGRPTLNEKLFFGSGTQLSVL.

V gene TRBV18 combines with J gene TRBJ1-1; no firm D call. Germline values: CDR1 KGHSH, CDR2 LQKENI. CDR3 size: 13 residues. V was clipped by 2 bases and J by 0 bases, with 4 bases between them. The CDR3 region is CASSPLMNTEAFF. The CDR3 DNA sequence: TGTGCCAGCTCACCATTAATGAACACTGAAGCTTTCTTT.

As to this clone: The junction departs from the called germline gene at one end, perhaps through a read error. The V call is TRBV5-6, the J call TRBJ2-1; 15 bases agree with TRBD2. This CDR3 contains 16 residues. Germline V gives CDR1 SGHDT, CDR2 YYEEEE. The CDR3: CASSSYPGLAGGRCLF. In nucleotides, the CDR3 is TGTGCCAGCAGTTCCTATCCGGGACTAGCGGGGGGCCGTTGCCTCTTC.

The chain recombines TRBV19 with TRBJ1-5, with 7 positions matching TRBD1. Trimming cost V 4 bases and J 1 base; bases outside gene matches: 4. The CDR3 sequence is 15 residues long. Germline CDR1 reads LNHDA; CDR2 reads SQIVND (reference sequence). The CDR3 sequence is CASSRGTESNQPQHF. Written as DNA, the CDR3 is TGTGCCAGTAGTAGGGGGACAGAGAGCAATCAGCCCCAGCATTTT. The variable domain in full, with the rest retrieved from reference TRBV19 and TRBJ1-5, is DGGITQSPKYLFRKEGQNVTLSCEQNLNHDAMYWYRQDPGQGLRLIYYSQIVNDFQKGDIAEGYSVSREKKESFPLTVTSAQKNPTAFYLCASSRGTESNQPQHFGDGTRLSIL.

The chain has TRBV28 and TRBJ1-2, with a tentative D call TRBD1 (5 bases). Germline CDR1 is MDHEN and CDR2 is SYDVKM. CDR3 length: 14 residues. With 7 bases removed from V and 8 bases from J, the gap between germline ends came to 20 bases. The CDR3 sequence is CASTLNDRELGYTF. The CDR3 DNA sequence: TGTGCCAGCACCCTAAACGACAGAGAGTTGGGCTACACCTTC.

The chain joins TRBV15 to TRBJ1-5; no reliable D call. Germline V CDR1 and CDR2: LNHNV, YYDKDF (reference sequence). The CDR3 runs 14 residues. V shed 7 bases and J shed 1 base, with 11 bases lying between them. CDR3 amino acids: CATTPMGSNQPQHF. CDR3 in DNA: TGTGCCACCACCCCGATGGGGAGCAATCAGCCCCAGCATTTT.

This chain joins TRBV9 and TRBJ1-3; no clear D gene. The CDR3 covers 14 residues. The germline CDR1 and CDR2 sequences are SGDLS and YYNGEE. Trimming cost V 1 base and J 2 bases, with 7 bases left between them. For the CDR3, the DNA is TGTGCCAGCAGCGTAATAAGCACTGGAAACACCATATATTTT. Amino acid sequence: CASSVISTGNTIYF. Based on the CDR3 plus reference TRBV9 and TRBJ1-3, the full variable domain is DSGVTQTPKHLITATGQRVTLRCSPRSGDLSVYWYQQSLDQGLQFLIQYYNGEERAKGNILERFSAQQFPDLHSELNLSSLELGDSALYFCASSVISTGNTIYFGEGSWLTVV.

This rearrangement joins TRBV9 to TRBJ2-3, with unresolved D. The V end lost 1 base, the J end lost 2 bases, and 11 bases lay between the germline ends. The CDR3 spans 15 residues. CDR1 SGDLS and CDR2 YYNGEE come from the germline V gene. The CDR3 is CASSVSLLDTDTQYF. The CDR3 DNA reads as TGTGCCAGCAGCGTAAGCCTCCTGGACACAGATACGCAGTATTTT.

The rearrangement uses TRBV4-1 and TRBJ2-2; 9 nucleotides match TRBD2. Germline CDR1 and CDR2: MGHRA and YSYEKL. This CDR3 has 17 amino acids. Germline trimming cut 2 bases from V and 2 bases from J; bases unmatched to any gene: 6. In DNA, the CDR3 is TGCGCCAGCAGCCAAAGCGGGGGGCCCACAAACACCGGGGAGCTGTTTTTT. The encoded protein is CASSQSGGPTNTGELFF.

This chain connects TRBV18 to TRBJ2-7; no firm D call. This CDR3 spans 15 amino acids. Trimming left V 4 bases short and J 4 bases short, with 17 bases between. Germline V lookup: CDR1 KGHSH, CDR2 LQKENI. CDR3 loop: CASSQVPGSAYEQYF. In DNA form, the CDR3 reads TGTGCCAGCTCACAGGTTCCCGGGTCAGCTTACGAGCAGTACTTC. Filled out from reference TRBV18 and TRBJ2-7, the complete variable domain reads NAGVMQNPRHLVRRRGQEARLRCSPMKGHSHVYWYRQLPEEGLKFMVYLQKENIIDESGMPKERFSAEFPKEGPSILRIQQVVRGDSAAYFCASSQVPGSAYEQYFGPGTRLTVT.

The chain couples TRBV7-3 to TRBJ1-6; weak D call: TRBD1 (5 bases). The germline gives CDR1 SGHTA, CDR2 FQGTGA. The ends were cut back, 2 bases at V and 7 bases at J, with 12 bases in the middle. This CDR3 is built from 15 residues. CDR3 sequence (DNA): TGTGCCAGCAGCTTACAGGGATTGTGGAATTCACCCCTCCACTTT. It translates to CASSLQGLWNSPLHF.